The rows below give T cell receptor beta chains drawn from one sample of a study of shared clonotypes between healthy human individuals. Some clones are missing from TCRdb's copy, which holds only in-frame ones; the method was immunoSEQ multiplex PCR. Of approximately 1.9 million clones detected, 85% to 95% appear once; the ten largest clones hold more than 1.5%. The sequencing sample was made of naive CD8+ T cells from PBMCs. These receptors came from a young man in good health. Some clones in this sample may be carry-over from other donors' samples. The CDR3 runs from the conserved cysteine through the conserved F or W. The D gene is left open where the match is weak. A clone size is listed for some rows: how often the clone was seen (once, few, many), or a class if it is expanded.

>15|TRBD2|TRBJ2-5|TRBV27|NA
CASSRTSGTGETQYF
TGTGCCAGCAGTCGTACTAGCGGAACCGGGGAGACCCAGTACTTC
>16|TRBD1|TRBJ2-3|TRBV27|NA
CASRNSTGVGTDTQYF
TGTGCCAGCAGGAATTCGACAGGGGTTGGCACAGATACGCAGTATTTT
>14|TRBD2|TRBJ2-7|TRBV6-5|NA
CATTGSGRAGEQYF
TGTGCCACCACCGGCAGCGGGAGGGCCGGGGAGCAGTACTTC
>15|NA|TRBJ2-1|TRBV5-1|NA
CASSISGGSYNEQFF
TGCGCCAGCAGCATAAGCGGAGGTTCCTACAATGAGCAGTTCTTC
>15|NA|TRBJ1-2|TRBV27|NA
CASNPRGGRFYGYTF
TGTGCCAGCAATCCCAGAGGGGGGCGTTTCTATGGCTACACCTTC
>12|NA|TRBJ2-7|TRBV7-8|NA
CASSYTFGEQYF
NA
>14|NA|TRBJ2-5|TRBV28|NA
CASTESTGRETQYF
TGTGCCAGCACCGAATCGACCGGACGAGAGACCCAGTACTTC
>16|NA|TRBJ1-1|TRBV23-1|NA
CASSQRFYLGGLEAFF
TGCGCCAGCAGTCAAAGGTTCTATTTGGGGGGACTTGAAGCTTTCTTT
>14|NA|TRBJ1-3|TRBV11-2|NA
CASSSGRGGNTIYF
TGTGCCAGCAGCTCTGGCCGCGGAGGAAACACCATATATTTT
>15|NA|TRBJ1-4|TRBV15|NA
CATSREVRDNEKLFF
TGTGCCACCAGCAGAGAAGTTAGGGATAATGAAAAACTGTTTTTT
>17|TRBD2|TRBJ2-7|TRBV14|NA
CASSPWGPRGGYYEQYF
TGTGCCAGCAGCCCGTGGGGTCCTCGGGGGGGGTACTACGAGCAGTACTTC
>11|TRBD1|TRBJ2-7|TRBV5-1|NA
CVSDREHEQYF
TGCGTCAGCGACAGGGAACACGAGCAGTACTTC
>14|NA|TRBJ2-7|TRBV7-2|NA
CASSSRAATYEQYF
TGTGCCAGCAGCTCGCGGGCGGCTACCTACGAGCAGTACTTC
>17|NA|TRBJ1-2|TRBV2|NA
CASREPLGGRAHHGYTF
TGTGCCAGCAGGGAGCCTTTGGGAGGCCGGGCCCACCATGGCTACACCTTC
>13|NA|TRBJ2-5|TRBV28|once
CATSRDWQETQYF
TGTGCCACCTCCAGAGATTGGCAAGAGACCCAGTACTTC
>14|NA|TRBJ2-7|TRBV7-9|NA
CASSLSGSSYEQYF
TGTGCCAGCAGCTTATCGGGGTCCTCCTACGAGCAGTACTTC
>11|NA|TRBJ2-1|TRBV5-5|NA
CASSPSVEQFF
TGTGCCAGCAGCCCGTCGGTAGAGCAGTTCTTC
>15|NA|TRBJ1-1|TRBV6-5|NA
CASSYAAGWNTEAFF
TGTGCCAGCAGTTATGCGGCAGGGTGGAACACTGAAGCTTTCTTT
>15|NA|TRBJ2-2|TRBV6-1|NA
CASSEWWANTGELFF
TGTGCCAGCAGTGAATGGTGGGCGAACACCGGGGAGCTGTTTTTT
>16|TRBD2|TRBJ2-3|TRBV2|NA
CASSEGREEHTDTQYF
TGTGCCAGCAGTGAAGGGCGGGAGGAGCACACAGATACGCAGTATTTT
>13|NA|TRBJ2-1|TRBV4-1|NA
CASSQDVVGYQFF
TGCGCCAGCAGCCAAGATGTGGTAGGTTATCAGTTCTTC
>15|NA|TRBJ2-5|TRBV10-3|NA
CAISPPVRARETQYF
TGTGCCATCAGTCCCCCAGTGAGGGCGCGAGAGACCCAGTACTTC
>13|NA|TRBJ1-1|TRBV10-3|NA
CAISYDSKSEAFF
TGTGCCATCAGTTATGATTCCAAGTCTGAGGCTTTCTTT
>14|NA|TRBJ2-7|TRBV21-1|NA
CASSNGTDSYEQYF
TGTGCCAGCAGCAATGGGACAGACTCCTACGAGCAGTACTTC
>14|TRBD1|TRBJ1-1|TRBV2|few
CASRTTGDLAGAFF
TGTGCCAGCAGGACGACAGGGGATTTAGCTGGAGCTTTCTTT